Sequencing of this T cell receptor (beta chain) was carried out in a study of T cell responses to AZD1222 COVID-19 vaccine. Study information: Pooling covered second doses at about 4 or about 12 weeks. Study-wide results and limits: Researchers took repertoire samples only after the peak T cell response had come.

Assay used: immunoSEQ multiplex PCR; TCRdb lists only in-frame clones, some missing. This table has approximately 26,000 clones, around 90% appearing once. Trimming stripped 0 bases from V and 5 bases from J, with 6 bases between. Germline loops: CDR1 SGHRS, CDR2 YFSETQ. This CDR3 is 13 amino acids long. This clone was seen a handful of times. Its target is unknown. The sequence came from an adult in good health. The chain recombines TRBV5-1 with TRBJ1-5; D gene unclear. The sample was peripheral blood, taken on day 0 of AZD1222 vaccination. The CDR3 loop is CASSLGPHQPQHF. DNA for the CDR3: TGCGCCAGCAGCTTGGGGCCCCATCAGCCCCAGCATTTT.